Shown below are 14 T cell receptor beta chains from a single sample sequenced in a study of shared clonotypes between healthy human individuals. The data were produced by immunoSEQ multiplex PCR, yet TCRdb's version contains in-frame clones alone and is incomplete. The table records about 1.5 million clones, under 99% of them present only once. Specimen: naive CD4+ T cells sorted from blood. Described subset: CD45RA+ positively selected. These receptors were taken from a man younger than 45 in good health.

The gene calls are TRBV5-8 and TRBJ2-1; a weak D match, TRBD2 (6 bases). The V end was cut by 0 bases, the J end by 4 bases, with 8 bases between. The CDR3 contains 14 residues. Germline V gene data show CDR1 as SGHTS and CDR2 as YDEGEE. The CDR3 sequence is CASSLGLGYNEQFF. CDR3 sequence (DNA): TGTGCCAGCAGCTTGGGACTAGGGTACAATGAGCAGTTCTTC. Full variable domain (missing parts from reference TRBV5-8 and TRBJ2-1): EAGVTQSPTHLIKTRGQQATLRCSPISGHTSVYWYQQALGLGLQFLLWYDEGEERNRGNFPPRFSGRQFPNYSSELNVNALELEDSALYLCASSLGLGYNEQFFGPGTRLTVL.

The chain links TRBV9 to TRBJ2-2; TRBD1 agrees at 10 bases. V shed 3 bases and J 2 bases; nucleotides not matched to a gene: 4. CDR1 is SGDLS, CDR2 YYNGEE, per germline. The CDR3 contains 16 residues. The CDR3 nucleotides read TGTGCCAGCAGCGAGGACAGGGGGTATAACACCGGGGAGCTGTTTTTT. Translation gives CASSEDRGYNTGELFF.

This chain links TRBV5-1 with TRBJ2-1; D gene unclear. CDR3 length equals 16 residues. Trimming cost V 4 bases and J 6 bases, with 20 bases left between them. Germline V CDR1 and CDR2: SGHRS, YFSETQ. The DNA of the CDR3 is TGCGCCAGCAGCGCGAAAACAAGGGTTTTGTTCAATGAGCAGTTCTTC. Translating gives CASSAKTRVLFNEQFF. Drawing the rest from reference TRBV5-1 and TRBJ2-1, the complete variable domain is KAGVTQTPRYLIKTRGQQVTLSCSPISGHRSVSWYQQTPGQGLQFLFEYFSETQRNKGNFPGRFSGRQFSNSRSEMNVSTLELGDSALYLCASSAKTRVLFNEQFFGPGTRLTVL.

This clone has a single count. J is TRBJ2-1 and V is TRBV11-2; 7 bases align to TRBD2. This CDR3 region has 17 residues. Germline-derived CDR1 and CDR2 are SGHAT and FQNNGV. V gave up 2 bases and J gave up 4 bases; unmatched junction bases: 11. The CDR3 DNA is TGTGCCAGCAGCTTAAACTTGGGAGGGCCGAGGTACAATGAGCAGTTCTTC. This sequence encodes CASSLNLGGPRYNEQFF.

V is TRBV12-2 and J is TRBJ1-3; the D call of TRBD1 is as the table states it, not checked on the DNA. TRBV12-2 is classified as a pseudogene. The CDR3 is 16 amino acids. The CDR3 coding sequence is TGTGCAAGTCGCTTAGCCGCAGGGGGCCCTGGAAACACCATATATTTT. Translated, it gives CASRLAAGGPGNTIYF.

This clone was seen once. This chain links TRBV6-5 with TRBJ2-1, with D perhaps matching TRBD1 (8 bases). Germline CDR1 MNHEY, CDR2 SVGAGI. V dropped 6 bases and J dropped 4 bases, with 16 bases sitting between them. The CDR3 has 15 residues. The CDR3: CASSPTGGVYNEQFF. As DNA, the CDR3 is TGTGCCAGCAGCCCCACAGGGGGGGTATACAATGAGCAGTTCTTC.

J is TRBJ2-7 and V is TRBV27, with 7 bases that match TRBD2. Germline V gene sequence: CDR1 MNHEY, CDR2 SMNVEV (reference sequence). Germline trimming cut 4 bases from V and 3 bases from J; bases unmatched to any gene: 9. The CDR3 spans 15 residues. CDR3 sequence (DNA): TGTGCCAGCAGTTACTTGAGGCCGGGGGGCTACGAGCAGTACTTC. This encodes CASSYLRPGGYEQYF.

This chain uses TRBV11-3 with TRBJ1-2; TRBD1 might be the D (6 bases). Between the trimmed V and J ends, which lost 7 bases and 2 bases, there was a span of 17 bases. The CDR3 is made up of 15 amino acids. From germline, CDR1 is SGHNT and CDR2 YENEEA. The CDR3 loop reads CASIKSDSSNYGYTF. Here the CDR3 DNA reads TGTGCCAGCATAAAATCGGACAGTTCGAACTATGGCTACACCTTC. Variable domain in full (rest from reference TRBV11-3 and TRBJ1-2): EAGVVQSPRYKIIEKKQPVAFWCNPISGHNTLYWYLQNLGQGPELLIRYENEEAVDDSQLPKDRFSAERLKGVDSTLKIQPAELGDSAVYLCASIKSDSSNYGYTFGSGTRLTVV.

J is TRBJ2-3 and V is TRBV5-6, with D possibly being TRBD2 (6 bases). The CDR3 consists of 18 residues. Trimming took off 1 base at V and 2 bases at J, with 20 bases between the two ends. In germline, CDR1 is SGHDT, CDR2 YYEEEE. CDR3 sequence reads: CASSLSEGGLRPTDTQYF. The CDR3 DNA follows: TGTGCCAGCAGCTTGAGCGAAGGAGGGTTAAGACCCACAGATACGCAGTATTTT.

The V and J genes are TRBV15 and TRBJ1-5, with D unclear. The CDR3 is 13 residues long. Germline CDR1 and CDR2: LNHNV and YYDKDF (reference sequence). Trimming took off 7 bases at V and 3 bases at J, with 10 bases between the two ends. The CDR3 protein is CATTRESNQPQHF. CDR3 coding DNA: TGTGCCACCACCCGGGAGTCCAATCAGCCCCAGCATTTT. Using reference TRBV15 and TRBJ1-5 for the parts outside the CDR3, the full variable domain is DAMVIQNPRYQVTQFGKPVTLSCSQTLNHNVMYWYQQKSSQAPKLLFHYYDKDFNNEADTPDNFQSRRPNTSFCFLDIRSPGLGDTAMYLCATTRESNQPQHFGDGTRLSIL.

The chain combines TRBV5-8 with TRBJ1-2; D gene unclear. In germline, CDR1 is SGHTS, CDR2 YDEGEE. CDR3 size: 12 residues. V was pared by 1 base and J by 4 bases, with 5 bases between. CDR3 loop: CASSLNLYGYTF. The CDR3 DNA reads TGTGCCAGCAGCTTGAACCTCTATGGCTACACCTTC.

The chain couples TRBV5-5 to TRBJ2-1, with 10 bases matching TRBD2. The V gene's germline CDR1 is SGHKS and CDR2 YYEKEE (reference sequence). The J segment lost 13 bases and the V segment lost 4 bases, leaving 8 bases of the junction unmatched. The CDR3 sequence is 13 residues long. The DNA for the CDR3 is TGTGCCAGCAGCCTTACTGGACTAGCGGTCCAGTTCTTC. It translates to CASSLTGLAVQFF.

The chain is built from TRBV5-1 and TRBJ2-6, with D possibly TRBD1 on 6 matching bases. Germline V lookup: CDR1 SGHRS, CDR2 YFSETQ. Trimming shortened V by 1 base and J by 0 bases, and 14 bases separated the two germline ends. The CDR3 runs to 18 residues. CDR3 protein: CASSLYGRGFSGANVLTF. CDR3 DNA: TGCGCCAGCAGCTTGTATGGCAGGGGTTTCTCTGGGGCCAACGTCCTGACTTTC. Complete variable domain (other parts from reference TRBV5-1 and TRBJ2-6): KAGVTQTPRYLIKTRGQQVTLSCSPISGHRSVSWYQQTPGQGLQFLFEYFSETQRNKGNFPGRFSGRQFSNSRSEMNVSTLELGDSALYLCASSLYGRGFSGANVLTFGAGSRLTVL.

The CDR3, as DNA: TGTGCCAGCAGCTTGCGGCAGAGAGATCAAGAGACCCAGTACTTC. This encodes CASSLRQRDQETQYF. The chain carries TRBV11-3 and TRBJ2-5; no definite D call. CDR1 is SGHNT, CDR2 YENEEA, per germline. CDR3 size: 15 residues. V shed 3 bases and J shed 2 bases, with 13 bases lying between them.